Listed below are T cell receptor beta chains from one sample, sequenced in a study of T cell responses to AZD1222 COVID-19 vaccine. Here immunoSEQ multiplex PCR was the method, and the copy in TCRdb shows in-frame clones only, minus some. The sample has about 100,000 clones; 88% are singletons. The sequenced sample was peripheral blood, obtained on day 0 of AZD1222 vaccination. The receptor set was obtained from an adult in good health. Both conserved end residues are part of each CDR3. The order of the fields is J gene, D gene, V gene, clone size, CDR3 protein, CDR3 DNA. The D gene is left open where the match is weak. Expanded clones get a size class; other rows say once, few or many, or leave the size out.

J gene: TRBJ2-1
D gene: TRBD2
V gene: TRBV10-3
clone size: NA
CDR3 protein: CAISEAMPGTSYVGNEQFF
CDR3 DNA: TGTGCCATCAGTGAGGCCATGCCCGGGACTAGCTATGTAGGGAATGAGCAGTTCTTC

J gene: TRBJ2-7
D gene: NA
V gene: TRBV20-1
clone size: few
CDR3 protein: CSARGPREQYF
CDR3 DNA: TGCAGTGCTAGAGGGCCTCGGGAGCAGTACTTC

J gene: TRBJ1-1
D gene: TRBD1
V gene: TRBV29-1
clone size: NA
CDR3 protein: CSVEVTGGFTEAFF
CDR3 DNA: TGCAGCGTTGAAGTGACAGGGGGTTTCACTGAAGCTTTCTTT

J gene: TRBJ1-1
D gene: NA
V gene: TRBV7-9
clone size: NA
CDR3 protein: CASSAIGTNTEAFF
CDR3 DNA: TGTGCCAGCAGCGCCATTGGGACCAACACTGAAGCTTTCTTT

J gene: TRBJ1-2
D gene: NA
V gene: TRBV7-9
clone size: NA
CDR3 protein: CASSLLGRREDYGYTF
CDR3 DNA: TGTGCCAGCAGCTTACTAGGGCGGCGGGAAGACTATGGCTACACCTTC

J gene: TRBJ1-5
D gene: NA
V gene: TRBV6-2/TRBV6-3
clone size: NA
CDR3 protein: CASSQQGMGWGNQPQHF
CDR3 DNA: TGTGCCAGCAGTCAACAGGGTATGGGATGGGGCAATCAGCCCCAGCATTTT

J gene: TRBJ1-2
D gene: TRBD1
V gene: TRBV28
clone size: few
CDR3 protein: CASRQTGGDYGYTF
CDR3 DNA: TGTGCCAGCAGACAGACAGGGGGCGACTATGGCTACACCTTC

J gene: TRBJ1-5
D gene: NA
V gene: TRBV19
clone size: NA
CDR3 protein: CASSARIVQPQHF
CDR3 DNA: TGTGCCAGTAGTGCCCGGATTGTTCAGCCCCAGCATTTT

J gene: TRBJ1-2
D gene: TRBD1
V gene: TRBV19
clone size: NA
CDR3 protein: CASTSGGYGYTF
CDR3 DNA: TGTGCCAGTACTTCAGGGGGCTATGGCTACACCTTC

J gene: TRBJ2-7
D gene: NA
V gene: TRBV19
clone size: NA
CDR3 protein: CASSISKTRGTYEQYF
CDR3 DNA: TGTGCCAGTAGTATATCCAAGACTAGGGGGACTTACGAGCAGTACTTC

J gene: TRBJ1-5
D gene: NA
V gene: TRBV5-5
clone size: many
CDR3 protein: CASSQDGGKRFLAQHF
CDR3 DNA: TGTGCCAGCAGCCAGGACGGGGGTAAGAGGTTCTTGGCCCAGCATTTT

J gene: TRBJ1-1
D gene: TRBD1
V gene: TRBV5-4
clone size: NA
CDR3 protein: CASQGQAEAFF
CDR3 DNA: TGTGCCAGCCAGGGACAGGCTGAAGCTTTCTTT

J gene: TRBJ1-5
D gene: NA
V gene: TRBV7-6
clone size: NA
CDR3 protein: CASSPLPDQYGNQPQHF
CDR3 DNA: TGTGCCAGCAGCCCCCTACCGGACCAATATGGCAATCAGCCCCAGCATTTT

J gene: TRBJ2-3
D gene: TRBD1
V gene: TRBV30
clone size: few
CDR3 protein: CAWGQGGADTQYF
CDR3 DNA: TGTGCCTGGGGACAGGGGGGCGCAGATACGCAGTATTTT

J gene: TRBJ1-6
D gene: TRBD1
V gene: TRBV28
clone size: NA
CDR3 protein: CASSWAGQGAVNSPLHF
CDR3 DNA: TGTGCCAGCAGTTGGGCGGGACAGGGGGCGGTTAATTCACCCCTCCACTTT

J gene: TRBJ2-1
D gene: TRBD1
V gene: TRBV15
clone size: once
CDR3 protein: CATSAYRDRDENEQFF
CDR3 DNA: TGTGCCACCAGTGCCTACCGGGACAGGGATGAGAATGAGCAGTTCTTC

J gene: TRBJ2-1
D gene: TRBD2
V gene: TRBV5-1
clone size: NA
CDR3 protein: CASSLGLAAYNEQFF
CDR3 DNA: TGCGCCAGCAGCTTGGGACTAGCGGCCTACAATGAGCAGTTCTTC

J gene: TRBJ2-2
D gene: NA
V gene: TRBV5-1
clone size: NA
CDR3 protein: CASSTVANTGELFF
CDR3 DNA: TGCGCCAGCAGCACGGTAGCGAACACCGGGGAGCTGTTTTTT

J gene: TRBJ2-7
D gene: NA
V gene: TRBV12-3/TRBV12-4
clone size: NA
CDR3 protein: CASSLGGEQYF
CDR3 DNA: TGTGCCAGCAGTTTGGGTGGCGAGCAGTACTTC

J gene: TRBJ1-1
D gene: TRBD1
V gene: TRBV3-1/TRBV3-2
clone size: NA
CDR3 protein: CASSQLQGYTEAFF
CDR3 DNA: TGTGCCAGCAGCCAACTACAGGGGTACACTGAAGCTTTCTTT

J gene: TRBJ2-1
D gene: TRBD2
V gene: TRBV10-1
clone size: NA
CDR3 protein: CASSKTGTSGRNEQFF
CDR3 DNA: TGCGCCAGCAGCAAAACAGGGACTAGCGGGAGGAATGAGCAGTTCTTC

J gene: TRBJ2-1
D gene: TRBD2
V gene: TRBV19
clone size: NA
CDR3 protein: CASSIGKLAGNEQFF
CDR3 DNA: TGTGCCAGTAGTATAGGTAAACTAGCGGGCAATGAGCAGTTCTTC

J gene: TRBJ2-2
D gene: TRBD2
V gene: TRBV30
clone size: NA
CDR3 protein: CAWRRGLAATGELFF
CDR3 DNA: TGTGCCTGGAGACGGGGACTAGCGGCAACCGGGGAGCTGTTTTTT

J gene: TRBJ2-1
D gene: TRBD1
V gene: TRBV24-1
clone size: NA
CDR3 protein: CATSDRRQGAYNEQFF
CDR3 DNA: TGTGCCACCAGTGACCGGAGACAGGGGGCCTACAATGAGCAGTTCTTC

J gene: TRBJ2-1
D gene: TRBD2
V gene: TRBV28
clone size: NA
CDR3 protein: CASSRRLAGVHEQFF
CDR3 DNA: TGTGCCAGCAGCAGACGACTAGCGGGAGTACATGAGCAGTTCTTC

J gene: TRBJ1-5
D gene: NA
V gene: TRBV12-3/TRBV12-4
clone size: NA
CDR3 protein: CASRPSPDQPQHF
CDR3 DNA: TGTGCCAGCAGGCCTAGCCCGGACCAGCCCCAGCATTTT

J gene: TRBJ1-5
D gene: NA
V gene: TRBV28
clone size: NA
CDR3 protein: CASSLSGWIGGISNQPQHF
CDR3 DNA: TGTGCCAGCAGTTTATCGGGCTGGATTGGGGGAATCAGCAATCAGCCCCAGCATTTT

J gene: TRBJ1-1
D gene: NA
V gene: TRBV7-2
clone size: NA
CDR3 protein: CASSRDSGTEAFF
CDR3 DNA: TGTGCCAGCAGCCGAGACAGCGGCACTGAAGCTTTCTTT

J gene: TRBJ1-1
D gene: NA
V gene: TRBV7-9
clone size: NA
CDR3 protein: CASSLVGLRGGRNTEAFF
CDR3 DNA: TGTGCCAGCAGCTTAGTCGGCTTACGAGGGGGTAGGAACACTGAAGCTTTCTTT

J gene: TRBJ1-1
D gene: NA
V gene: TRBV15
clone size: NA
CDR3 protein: CATSRGPNTEAFF
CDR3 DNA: TGTGCCACCAGCAGAGGACCGAACACTGAAGCTTTCTTT

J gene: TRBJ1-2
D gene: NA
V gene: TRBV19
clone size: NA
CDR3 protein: CASSIGRAYGYTF
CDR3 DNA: TGTGCCAGTAGTATCGGCAGGGCCTATGGCTACACCTTC